One and the same sample provided the 8 T cell receptor beta chains below, sequenced in a study of blood T cell repertoires in COVID-19. Sequenced by immunoSEQ multiplex PCR; TCRdb stores in-frame clones only, minus some. The sample has tens of thousands of clones, about 74% seen once; the top ten hold 28%. The sequenced sample was peripheral blood. The receptor set was obtained from an elderly woman with acute or convalescent COVID-19.

The chain joins TRBV27 to TRBJ2-7, with 16 bases identical to TRBD2. Looked up from germline, CDR1 is MNHEY and CDR2 is SMNVEV (reference sequence). The CDR3 is made up of 16 amino acids. V lost 6 bases to trimming and J lost 4 bases; unmatched junction nucleotides: 6. CDR3: CASSAGLAGGPYEQYF. CDR3 coding DNA: TGTGCCAGCAGCGCGGGACTAGCGGGAGGGCCGTACGAGCAGTACTTC.

This chain uses TRBV28 with TRBJ1-5; 8 nucleotides match TRBD1. The CDR3 consists of 15 residues. Looked up from germline, CDR1 is MDHEN and CDR2 is SYDVKM. V gave up 6 bases and J gave up 8 bases; unmatched junction bases: 12. The CDR3 DNA sequence: TGTGCCAGCAGCTACCCAGGGGGCCGCAGAGAGCCCCAGCATTTT. It translates to CASSYPGGRREPQHF. The full variable domain, completed using reference TRBV28 and TRBJ1-5, is DVKVTQSSRYLVKRTGEKVFLECVQDMDHENMFWYRQDPGLGLRLIYFSYDVKMKEKGDIPEGYSVSREKKERFSLILESASTNQTSMYLCASSYPGGRREPQHFGDGTRLSIL.

This chain links TRBV28 with TRBJ1-4, with 9 bases fitting TRBD1. Unmatched junction bases numbered 5, after V lost 6 bases and J lost 3 bases. CDR1 and CDR2 (germline): MDHEN, SYDVKM. The CDR3 contains 15 residues. The CDR3 region has the DNA TGTGCCAGCAGCGAGAGGACAGGGGCTAATGAAAAACTGTTTTTT. Its protein is CASSERTGANEKLFF.

The chain has TRBV5-1 and TRBJ2-3; 8 bases are a match to TRBD2. CDR1 is SGHRS, CDR2 YFSETQ, per germline. The CDR3 spans 15 residues. The V gene end was trimmed by 0 bases and the J gene end by 4 bases; junction bases not matched to a gene: 4. This CDR3 is CASSLDGRAADTQYF. The CDR3 coding sequence is TGCGCCAGCAGCTTGGACGGGAGGGCCGCAGATACGCAGTATTTT.

This clone has just a few counts. V usage is TRBV9 and J usage is TRBJ1-1; TRBD1 matches at 9 bases. J gave up 3 bases and V 0 bases, and 0 bases lay outside the gene matches. Germline CDR1 and CDR2: SGDLS and YYNGEE. This CDR3 region has 14 residues. This CDR3 is CASSVGTGDTEAFF. Here the CDR3 DNA reads TGTGCCAGCAGCGTAGGGACAGGGGACACTGAAGCTTTCTTT.

This clone has a handful of counts. The chain combines TRBV6-5 with TRBJ1-3; 7 bases fit TRBD1. CDR1 MNHEY and CDR2 SVGAGI come from the germline V gene. V trimming: 8 bases; J trimming: 0 bases; junction bases outside the gene matches: 7. This CDR3 spans 15 amino acids. CDR3: CASRTDRSSGNTIYF. CDR3 in DNA: TGTGCCAGCCGAACGGACAGGTCCTCTGGAAACACCATATATTTT.

This clone was seen a handful of times. The V gene is TRBV28, the J gene TRBJ1-2; TRBD1 is a possible D gene (6 bases). There are 15 residues in the CDR3. V was cut by 3 bases and J by 4 bases, with 15 bases left in between. From germline, CDR1 is MDHEN and CDR2 SYDVKM. In DNA, the CDR3 is TGTGCCAGCAGTTTTAACCTAGGACAGAGCTATGGCTACACCTTC. It translates to CASSFNLGQSYGYTF.

This chain joins TRBV4-1 and TRBJ2-1; 13 positions match TRBD2. V lost 6 bases and J lost 7; bases outside the gene matches: 3. Germline-derived CDR1 and CDR2 are MGHRA and YSYEKL. The CDR3 is made up of 14 amino acids. The CDR3, as DNA: TGCGCCAGCAGTCGGACTAGCGGGAGTAATGAGCAGTTCTTC. Translating it yields CASSRTSGSNEQFF.